These 27 T cell receptor beta chains were all obtained from the same sample, sequenced in a study of early stage breast cancer tumors. Using immunoSEQ multiplex PCR, the repertoire was profiled, and TCRdb retains in-frame clones only, with some absent. This repertoire shows roughly 30,000 clones, 80% found once; its top ten account for roughly 13%. Material: blood. All receptors derive from a person aged 60 to 70 with breast cancer.

This sequence joins TRBV6-6 and TRBJ2-5; D is perhaps TRBD1 (5 bases). Germline assignment: CDR1 MNHNY and CDR2 SVGAGI (reference sequence). V was clipped by 6 bases and J by 5 bases, with 16 bases between them. CDR3 length: 14 residues. CDR3 amino acids: CASSNPGSTETQYF. CDR3 bases: TGTGCCAGCAGCAACCCAGGGTCAACGGAGACCCAGTACTTC.

There are a few counts of this clone. The gene calls are TRBV10-3 and TRBJ2-2; 8 nucleotides line up with TRBD2. The J segment lost 2 bases and the V segment lost 4 bases, leaving 3 bases of the junction unmatched. This CDR3 spans 15 amino acids. CDR1 is ENHRY and CDR2 is SYGVKD in the germline V gene. The CDR3 loop reads CAISASGGNTGELFF. The CDR3 DNA reads TGTGCCATCAGTGCAAGCGGGGGAAACACCGGGGAGCTGTTTTTT.

V usage is TRBV7-2 and J usage is TRBJ2-1, with 10 bases lining up with TRBD2. CDR1 is SGHTA, CDR2 FQGNSA, per germline. The CDR3 runs 16 residues. The V gene end was trimmed by 6 bases and the J gene end by 4 bases; junction bases not matched to a gene: 9. The CDR3 spells CASRRQAGGSYNEQFF. For the CDR3, the DNA is TGTGCCAGCAGGCGCCAAGCGGGAGGGTCATACAATGAGCAGTTCTTC.

The chain carries TRBV25-1 and TRBJ1-2; D ambiguous. The CDR3 is 14 amino acids. Per germline, CDR1 MGHDK and CDR2 SYGVNS. Trimming pared 5 bases from V and 8 bases from J, leaving 18 bases between. CDR3 sequence reads: CASSPVGHGRGYTF. The CDR3 DNA follows: TGTGCCAGCAGTCCGGTGGGTCATGGGAGGGGCTACACCTTC.

The chain uses TRBV28 and TRBJ2-3; D remains unclear. CDR1 and CDR2 (germline): MDHEN, SYDVKM. The CDR3 runs to 15 residues. The V and J ends lost 5 bases and 2 bases respectively, with 14 bases between them. The CDR3 reads CASSARLSNTDTQYF. The CDR3 bases are TGTGCCAGCAGTGCTCGACTTAGCAACACAGATACGCAGTATTTT.

As DNA, the CDR3 is TGTGCCAGCAGCTTAGGTCCACAGGGGTTAACCTACGAGCAGTACTTC. Translating gives CASSLGPQGLTYEQYF. This chain joins TRBV7-2 and TRBJ2-7; TRBD1 aligns across 7 bases. Unmatched junction bases numbered 8, after V lost 1 base and J lost 2 bases. The germline V gene has CDR1 SGHTA and CDR2 FQGNSA. The CDR3 runs 16 residues.

In DNA form, the CDR3 reads TGTGCCAGCAGCCGAACAGGGTGGGGTGGCTACACCTTC. Residues: CASSRTGWGGYTF. V gene TRBV5-8 combines with J gene TRBJ1-2; TRBD1 might be the D (6 bases). This CDR3 has 13 residues. Germline V gene lookup returns CDR1 SGHTS and CDR2 YDEGEE. The ends were cut back, 4 bases at V and 7 bases at J, with 14 bases in the middle.

J is TRBJ1-4 and V is TRBV9; tentative D call: TRBD1 (6 bases). Germline V gene lookup returns CDR1 SGDLS and CDR2 YYNGEE. Trimming cost V 3 bases and J 7 bases, with 13 bases left between them. This CDR3 is built from 14 residues. CDR3 protein: CASSDPGQGEKLFF. The CDR3, as DNA: TGTGCCAGCAGCGACCCGGGACAAGGTGAAAAACTGTTTTTT.

The chain is built from TRBV6-1 and TRBJ2-7; D ambiguous. The CDR3 contains 13 residues. V lost 6 bases to trimming and J lost 6 bases, with 15 bases between them. CDR1 is MNHNS, CDR2 SASEGT, per germline. For the CDR3, the DNA is TGTGCCAGCAGCCGACTGGAAAATTCCGAGCAGTACTTC. Its protein is CASSRLENSEQYF.

The CDR3 reads CASFSLSGNTIYF. The CDR3 bases are TGTGCCAGCTTTTCACTCTCTGGAAACACCATATATTTT. The rearrangement links TRBV2 to TRBJ1-3, with D hard to call. Germline V gives CDR1 SNHLY, CDR2 FYNNEI. This CDR3 is 13 amino acids long. The V and J ends lost 8 bases and 0 bases respectively, with 8 bases between them.

V gene TRBV7-9 combines with J gene TRBJ1-2; 8 positions agree with TRBD1. CDR1 is SEHNR, CDR2 FQNEAQ, per germline (reference sequence). With 5 bases clipped from V and 5 bases from J, the junction kept 10 bases outside the gene matches. This CDR3 comprises 15 residues. As DNA, the CDR3 is TGTGCCAGCAGCGGCCAAGGACAGGGACTTTATGGCTACACCTTC. This gives the protein CASSGQGQGLYGYTF. Full variable domain (rest looked up from reference TRBV7-9 and TRBJ1-2): DTGVSQNPRHKITKRGQNVTFRCDPISEHNRLYWYRQTLGQGPEFLTYFQNEAQLEKSRLLSDRFSAERPKGSFSTLEIQRTEQGDSAMYLCASSGQGQGLYGYTFGSGTRLTVV.

This clone was detected only once. The chain has TRBV11-3 and TRBJ2-7; the match to TRBD2 covers 9 bases. This CDR3 has 15 amino acids. With V trimmed by 6 bases and J by 11 bases, 17 bases remained unmatched. CDR1 is SGHNT and CDR2 is YENEEA in the germline V gene. The CDR3 bases are TGTGCCAGCAGACTTATAGCGGGAGCGCACGTGGAGGAGTACTTC. Translating it yields CASRLIAGAHVEEYF.

The V call is TRBV29-1, the J call TRBJ1-1; TRBD1 might be the D (6 bases). V lost 3 bases to trimming and J lost 6 bases, with 11 bases between them. Germline CDR1 and CDR2: SQVTM and ANQGSEA. This CDR3 region has 12 residues. The CDR3 bases are TGCAGCGTTGATTCAGGGGCGGCTGAAGCTTTCTTT. The encoded protein is CSVDSGAAEAFF.

Concerning this clone itself: Sequence at one end of the junction differs from germline and may be a read error. Distinct nucleotide sequences in the sample also encode this CDR3. This rearrangement joins TRBV16 to TRBJ2-7; tentative D call: TRBD1 (5 bases). The CDR3 sequence is 13 residues long. The germline V gene has CDR1 KGHSY and CDR2 FQNENV. The CDR3 DNA sequence: TGTGCCAGCAGCCAATCAGGGGTCCACGAGCAGTACTTT. This translates into CASSQSGVHEQYF.

The chain uses TRBV5-1 and TRBJ2-5; D possibly corresponds to TRBD2 (6 bases). CDR1 and CDR2 (germline): SGHRS, YFSETQ. The CDR3 is 12 amino acids. V was trimmed by 4 bases and J by 5 bases, leaving 9 bases between them. CDR3 in DNA: TGCGCCAGCAGCCGCGCGGGGGAGACCCAGTACTTC. The encoded protein is CASSRAGETQYF.

Remarks on this clone: At one boundary the junction diverges from the germline segment, which might be a read error. The V and J genes are TRBV30 and TRBJ1-1; a weak D match, TRBD1 (5 bases). CDR1 is GTSNPN, CDR2 SVGIG, per germline (reference sequence). The CDR3 extends over 14 amino acids. The CDR3 here is CAGRTQGGYTEAFF. DNA for the CDR3: TGTGCCGGGAGGACCCAGGGAGGCTACACTGAAGCTTTCTTT.

The CDR3 sequence is CAWSVGSAGTDTQYF. CDR3 DNA: TGTGCCTGGAGTGTAGGATCCGCAGGAACAGATACGCAGTATTTT. This sequence joins TRBV30 and TRBJ2-3; no clear D gene. V lost 0 bases and J 3 bases, leaving 13 bases between the germline ends. The CDR3 contains 15 residues. CDR1 GTSNPN and CDR2 SVGIG come from the germline V gene (reference sequence).

The chain recombines TRBV6-4 with TRBJ2-3; D possibly corresponds to TRBD1 (5 bases). Trimming took 4 bases from V and 7 from J, leaving 18 bases between them. Germline assignment: CDR1 MRHNA and CDR2 SNTAGT. This CDR3 has 15 residues. CDR3 sequence reads: CASSGPRQGKYTQYF. The CDR3 DNA sequence: TGTGCCAGCAGTGGGCCCCGGCAGGGTAAGTATACGCAGTATTTT.

This chain joins TRBV19 and TRBJ2-7; TRBD1 aligns across 7 bases. Germline loops: CDR1 LNHDA, CDR2 SQIVND (reference sequence). CDR3 length equals 15 residues. J was trimmed by 1 base and V by 2 bases; bases with no gene match: 5. This chain's CDR3 is CASSIRGPGSYEQYF. CDR3 nucleotide sequence: TGTGCCAGTAGTATAAGGGGGCCGGGTTCCTACGAGCAGTACTTC.

This clone was seen only a few times. The chain employs TRBV19 and TRBJ1-2, with D uncertain. Germline CDR1 reads LNHDA; CDR2 reads SQIVND (reference sequence). With 7 bases removed from V and 5 bases from J, the gap between germline ends came to 17 bases. This CDR3 is built from 14 residues. In DNA form, the CDR3 reads TGTGCCAGTAACGACCCTCGAGGGCGTTATGGCTACACCTTC. Its protein is CASNDPRGRYGYTF.

The chain has TRBV27 and TRBJ2-7; tentative D call: TRBD1 (5 bases). Germline CDR1 MNHEY, CDR2 SMNVEV (reference sequence). Trimming stripped 7 bases from V and 4 bases from J, with 17 bases between. This CDR3 contains 14 residues. CDR3 loop: CASTSQGSFYEQYF. CDR3 nucleotide sequence: TGTGCCAGCACTTCTCAGGGTTCCTTTTACGAGCAGTACTTC.

CDR3 coding DNA: TGTGCCAGCAGCCACCCTAGCTGGAGAGAGACCCAGTACTTC. Its protein product is CASSHPSWRETQYF. This chain joins TRBV11-1 and TRBJ2-5, with D possibly being TRBD2 (5 bases). The CDR3 totals 14 residues. The V end lost 5 bases, the J end lost 4 bases, and 14 bases lay between the germline ends. Germline V CDR1 and CDR2: SGHAT, FQDESV (reference sequence).

The genes are TRBV4-1 and TRBJ2-1; 9 positions match TRBD2. The CDR3 is made up of 16 amino acids. From germline, CDR1 is MGHRA and CDR2 YSYEKL. V shed 3 bases, J shed 5 bases, and the junction held 8 bases outside the gene matches. CDR3 coding DNA: TGCGCCAGCAGCCAGACCCACGGGACTAGCAACAATGAGCAGTTCTTC. Amino acids: CASSQTHGTSNNEQFF.

This clone was recorded only once. The rearrangement uses TRBV10-2 and TRBJ2-1, with 7 bases aligning to TRBD2. Unmatched junction bases numbered 12, after V lost 5 bases and J lost 8 bases. Germline CDR1 is WSHSY and CDR2 is SAAADI. CDR3 length equals 15 residues. CDR3 nucleotide sequence: TGCGCCAGCAGTTTTCCCGGGACTATGTCACATGAGCAGTTCTTC. It is translated as CASSFPGTMSHEQFF.

The chain links TRBV5-1 to TRBJ1-1, with D maybe TRBD1 (6 bases). With 6 bases removed from V and 1 base from J, the gap between germline ends came to 13 bases. Germline CDR1 reads SGHRS; CDR2 reads YFSETQ. This CDR3 spans 14 amino acids. The CDR3 reads CASTPTGSNTEAFF. In nucleotides, the CDR3 is TGCGCCAGCACCCCGACAGGTTCGAACACTGAAGCTTTCTTT.

This clone showed up just once. The CDR3 sequence is CASSHGQGSEAFF. CDR3 nucleotides: TGCGCCAGCAGCCACGGACAGGGAAGTGAAGCTTTCTTT. This rearrangement joins TRBV5-1 to TRBJ1-1; 8 bases match TRBD1. Trimming took 4 bases from V and 7 from J; bases not matched to a gene: 6. Germline values: CDR1 SGHRS, CDR2 YFSETQ. The CDR3 covers 13 residues.

V and J are TRBV5-1 and TRBJ1-4; tentative D call: TRBD1 (6 bases). The germline gives CDR1 SGHRS, CDR2 YFSETQ. The CDR3 is made up of 15 amino acids. Trimming removed 4 bases at V and 12 bases at J, with 22 bases between. The CDR3 nucleotides read TGCGCCAGCAGCGGGTCCGGGACACCCCGGGGTGAACTGTTTTTT. Translation: CASSGSGTPRGELFF.